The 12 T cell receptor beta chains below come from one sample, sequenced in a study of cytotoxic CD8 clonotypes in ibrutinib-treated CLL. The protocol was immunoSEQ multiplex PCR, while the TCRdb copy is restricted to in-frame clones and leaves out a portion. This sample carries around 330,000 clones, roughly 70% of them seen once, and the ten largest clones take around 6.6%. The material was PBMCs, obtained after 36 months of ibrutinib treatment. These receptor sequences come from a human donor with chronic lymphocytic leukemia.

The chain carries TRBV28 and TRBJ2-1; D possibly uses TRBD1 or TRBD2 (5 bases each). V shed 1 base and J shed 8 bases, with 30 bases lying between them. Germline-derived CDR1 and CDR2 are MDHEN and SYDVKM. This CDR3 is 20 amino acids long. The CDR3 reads CASSLSLSLFRDPPPHEQFF. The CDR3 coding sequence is TGTGCCAGCAGTTTATCCCTCAGCTTGTTCCGGGACCCACCCCCCCATGAGCAGTTCTTC.

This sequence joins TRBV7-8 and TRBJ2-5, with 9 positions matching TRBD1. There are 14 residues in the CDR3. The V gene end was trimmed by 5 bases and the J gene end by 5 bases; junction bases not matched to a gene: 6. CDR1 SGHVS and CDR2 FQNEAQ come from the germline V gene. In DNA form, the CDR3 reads TGTGCCAGCAGCCACAGGGGGCGCTTGGAGACCCAGTACTTC. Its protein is CASSHRGRLETQYF.

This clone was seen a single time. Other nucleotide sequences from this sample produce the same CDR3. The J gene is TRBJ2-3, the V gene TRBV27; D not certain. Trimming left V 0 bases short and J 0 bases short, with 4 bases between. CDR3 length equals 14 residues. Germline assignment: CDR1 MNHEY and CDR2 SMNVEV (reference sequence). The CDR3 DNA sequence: TGTGCCAGCAGTTTATCGGCTAGCACAGATACGCAGTATTTT. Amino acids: CASSLSASTDTQYF.

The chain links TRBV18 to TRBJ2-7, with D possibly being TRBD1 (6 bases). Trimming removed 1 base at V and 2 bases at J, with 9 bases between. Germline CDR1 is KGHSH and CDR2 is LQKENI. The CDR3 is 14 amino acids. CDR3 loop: CASSPRGPTYEQYF. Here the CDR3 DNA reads TGTGCCAGCTCACCACGGGGGCCGACCTACGAGCAGTACTTC.

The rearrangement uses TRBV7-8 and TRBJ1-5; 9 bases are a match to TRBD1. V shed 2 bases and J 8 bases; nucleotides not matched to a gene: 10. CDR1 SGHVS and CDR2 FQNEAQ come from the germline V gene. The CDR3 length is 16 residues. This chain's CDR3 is CASSLRDRVMDKPQHF. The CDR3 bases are TGTGCCAGCAGCTTAAGGGACAGGGTTATGGATAAGCCCCAGCATTTT.

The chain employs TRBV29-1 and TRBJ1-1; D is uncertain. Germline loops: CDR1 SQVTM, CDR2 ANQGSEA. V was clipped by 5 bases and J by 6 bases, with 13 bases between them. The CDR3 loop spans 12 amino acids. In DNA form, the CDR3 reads TGCAGCGTTTTGACCGGGAGTCCTGAAGCTTTCTTT. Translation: CSVLTGSPEAFF.

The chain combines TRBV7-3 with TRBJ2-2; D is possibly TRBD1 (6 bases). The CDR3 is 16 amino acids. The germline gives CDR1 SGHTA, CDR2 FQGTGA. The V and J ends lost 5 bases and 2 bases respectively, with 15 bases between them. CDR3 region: CASSATGTPNTGELFF. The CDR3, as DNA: TGTGCCAGCAGCGCGACCGGGACACCTAACACCGGGGAGCTGTTTTTT.

CDR3 DNA sequence: TGTGCCAGCAGCCCCGGACAGGGTCTAGGTGGCTACACCTTC. Its protein product is CASSPGQGLGGYTF. The genes are TRBV9 and TRBJ1-2, with 8 bases aligning to TRBD1. Germline V gives CDR1 SGDLS, CDR2 YYNGEE. V dropped 4 bases and J dropped 7; count of bases not matched to a gene: 9. CDR3 size: 14 residues.

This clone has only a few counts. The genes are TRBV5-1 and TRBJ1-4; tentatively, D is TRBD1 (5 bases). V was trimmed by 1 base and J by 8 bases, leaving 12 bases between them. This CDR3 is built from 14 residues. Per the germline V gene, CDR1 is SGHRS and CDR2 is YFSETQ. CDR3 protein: CASSLNAGLEKLFF. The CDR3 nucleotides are TGCGCCAGCAGCTTGAACGCAGGGTTAGAAAAACTGTTTTTT.

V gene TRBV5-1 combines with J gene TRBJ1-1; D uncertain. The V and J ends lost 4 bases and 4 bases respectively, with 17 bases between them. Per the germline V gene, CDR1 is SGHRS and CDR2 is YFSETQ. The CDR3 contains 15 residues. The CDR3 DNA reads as TGCGCCAGCAGCCCTCCGGGCGTTGCGAGCACTGAAGCTTTCTTT. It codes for CASSPPGVASTEAFF.

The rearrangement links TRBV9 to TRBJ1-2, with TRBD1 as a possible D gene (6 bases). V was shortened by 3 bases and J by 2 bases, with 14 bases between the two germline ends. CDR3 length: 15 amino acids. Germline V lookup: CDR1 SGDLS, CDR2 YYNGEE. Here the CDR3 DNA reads TGTGCCAGCAGCGCTTCGGGGGGCAAAAACTATGGCTACACCTTC. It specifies CASSASGGKNYGYTF.

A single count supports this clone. CDR3 residues: CASSRGMGSSYEQYF. The CDR3 nucleotides are TGTGCCAGTAGTCGCGGCATGGGGAGCTCCTACGAGCAGTACTTC. The chain joins TRBV19 to TRBJ2-7; tentative D call: TRBD2 (5 bases). Trimming pared 5 bases from V and 0 bases from J, leaving 14 bases between. CDR3 length: 15 residues. CDR1 and CDR2 from the germline V gene are LNHDA and SQIVND (reference sequence).